Each of the 23 T cell receptor beta chains below was sequenced from the same sample in a study of early T cells in non-severe SARS-CoV-2 infection. TCRdb analysed the 5' RACE reads with MiXCR anew, one entry per CDR3 protein. The sample has under 75,000 distinct CDR3 sequences, roughly an eighth seen once. Input material: whole blood. The receptor source for this set is an adult who was a healthcare worker with PCR-confirmed SARS-CoV-2 infection or an uninfected control (not recorded which).

The CDR3 region has the DNA TGTGCCAGCAGAAGGGGACTTACCTACGAGCAGTACTTC. It specifies CASRRGLTYEQYF. The V gene is TRBV27, the J gene TRBJ2-7, with D perhaps TRBD2 (6 bases). The germline gives CDR1 MNHEY, CDR2 SMNVEV (reference sequence). The CDR3 totals 13 residues. V was clipped by 6 bases and J by 2 bases, with 11 bases between them.

The chain carries TRBV18 and TRBJ1-3, with a possible D match to TRBD1 (6 bases). CDR3 size: 17 residues. Germline CDR1 is KGHSH and CDR2 is LQKENI. V was cut by 2 bases and J by 0 bases, with 14 bases left in between. The CDR3 protein is CASSPWRDTSSGNTIYF. The CDR3 bases are TGTGCCAGCTCACCATGGCGGGACACCTCCTCTGGAAACACCATATATTTT. Supplemented by reference TRBV18 and TRBJ1-3, the full variable domain reads NAGVMQNPRHLVRRRGQEARLRCSPMKGHSHVYWYRQLPEEGLKFMVYLQKENIIDESGMPKERFSAEFPKEGPSILRIQQVVRGDSAAYFCASSPWRDTSSGNTIYFGEGSWLTVV.

The chain links TRBV5-1 to TRBJ1-1; D not certain. Looked up from germline, CDR1 is SGHRS and CDR2 is YFSETQ. The CDR3 sequence is 13 residues long. Trimming stripped 4 bases from V and 0 bases from J, with 7 bases between. The CDR3 DNA follows: TGCGCCAGCAGCCCGATATTGAACACTGAAGCTTTCTTT. This gives the protein CASSPILNTEAFF. The full variable domain, rest sourced from reference TRBV5-1 and TRBJ1-1, is KAGVTQTPRYLIKTRGQQVTLSCSPISGHRSVSWYQQTPGQGLQFLFEYFSETQRNKGNFPGRFSGRQFSNSRSEMNVSTLELGDSALYLCASSPILNTEAFFGQGTRLTVV.

The rearrangement links TRBV19 to TRBJ2-5; 7 bases agree with TRBD2. J gave up 5 bases and V 1 base, and 7 bases lay outside the gene matches. Per germline, CDR1 LNHDA and CDR2 SQIVND (reference sequence). This CDR3 is 15 amino acids long. As DNA, the CDR3 is TGTGCCAGTAGTATAGCCCGGGACTACATGGAGACCCAGTACTTC. It specifies CASSIARDYMETQYF.

The V and J genes are TRBV6-1 and TRBJ1-2, with TRBD1 identical over 7 bases. Germline values: CDR1 MNHNS, CDR2 SASEGT. The CDR3 spans 14 residues. The ends lost 6 bases at V and 1 base at J; junction bases unmatched: 5. CDR3 sequence: CASSRGDSNYGYTF. Here the CDR3 DNA reads TGTGCCAGCAGCCGCGGGGACAGTAACTATGGCTACACCTTC.

This clonotype was seen a handful of times. The gene calls are TRBV5-4 and TRBJ2-5; D is possibly TRBD1 (5 bases). V gave up 4 bases and J gave up 4 bases, with 14 bases separating them. This CDR3 is 14 amino acids long. CDR1 is SGHNT and CDR2 is YYREEE in the germline V gene (reference sequence). The CDR3 loop reads CASSPRAGRETQYF. CDR3 sequence (DNA): TGTGCCAGCAGCCCTCGGGCAGGGCGAGAGACCCAGTACTTC. Combining the CDR3 with reference TRBV5-4 and TRBJ2-5 gives the whole variable domain ETGVTQSPTHLIKTRGQQVTLRCSSQSGHNTVSWYQQALGQGPQFIFQYYREEENGRGNFPPRFSGLQFPNYSSELNVNALELDDSALYLCASSPRAGRETQYFGPGTRLLVL.

This clonotype has only a few counts. The rearrangement joins TRBV5-4 to TRBJ2-5; D may be TRBD1 (7 bases). The V end lost 8 bases, the J end lost 3 bases, and 23 bases lay between the germline ends. The CDR3 contains 16 residues. Germline V CDR1 and CDR2: SGHNT, YYREEE (reference sequence). Here the CDR3 DNA reads TGTGCCAGTACAAGGGAAGGCGGGACAGTTGAAGAGACCCAGTACTTC. This translates into CASTREGGTVEETQYF.

This clonotype was seen ten or more times. The J gene is TRBJ1-3, the V gene TRBV7-8; no reliable D call. Trimming stripped 1 base from V and 4 bases from J, with 5 bases between. CDR1 and CDR2 (germline): SGHVS, FQNEAQ. The CDR3 sequence is 13 residues long. The CDR3 nucleotides read TGTGCCAGCAGCTTAGATCCAGGAAACACCATATATTTT. Protein: CASSLDPGNTIYF.

This clonotype was recorded at least ten times. The chain employs TRBV11-2 and TRBJ2-6; the D is unclear. Deletions cut 0 bases from V and 2 bases from J, with 8 bases between. Germline-derived CDR1 and CDR2 are SGHAT and FQNNGV. The CDR3 is 16 amino acids. This CDR3 is CASSLEPETGANVLTF. The CDR3 DNA reads TGTGCCAGCAGCTTAGAGCCCGAAACTGGGGCCAACGTCCTGACTTTC.

This clonotype was picked up many times. CDR3 amino acids: CASSLEGTGGHNSPLHF. The CDR3 DNA reads TGCGCCAGCAGCTTGGAGGGGACAGGGGGCCATAATTCACCCCTCCACTTT. The rearrangement uses TRBV5-1 and TRBJ1-6; 12 bases are shared with TRBD1. There are 17 residues in the CDR3. V shed 0 bases, J shed 5 bases, and the junction held 3 bases outside the gene matches. CDR1 is SGHRS, CDR2 YFSETQ, per germline.

Only a few counts were recorded for this clonotype. The chain links TRBV12-3 or TRBV12-4 to TRBJ2-1; D is undetermined. This CDR3 contains 15 residues. V was shortened by 1 base and J by 3 bases, with 10 bases between the two germline ends. The CDR3 DNA reads TGTGCCAGCAGTTTAGGGCTAGGGTACTACAATGAGCAGTTCTTC. Its protein product is CASSLGLGYYNEQFF.

V is TRBV6-5 and J is TRBJ1-2, with D maybe TRBD1 (5 bases). The CDR3 is 16 residues long. CDR1 and CDR2 from the germline V gene are MNHEY and SVGAGI. The germline V and J ends were trimmed by 2 bases and 3 bases, with 16 bases remaining between them. The CDR3 region is CASSYRSQGSDYGYTF. The CDR3 region has the DNA TGTGCCAGCAGTTACCGGTCGCAGGGAAGCGACTATGGCTACACCTTC.

This sequence joins TRBV30 and TRBJ2-1; D gene uncertain. V lost 5 bases and J 2 bases, leaving 7 bases between the germline ends. Per germline, CDR1 GTSNPN and CDR2 SVGIG (reference sequence). The CDR3 sequence is 12 residues long. DNA for the CDR3: TGTGCCTGGGGAGACACCTACAATGAGCAGTTCTTC. Protein sequence: CAWGDTYNEQFF.

The table lists this clonotype with a few counts. The rearrangement uses TRBV5-1 and TRBJ2-7; D remains ambiguous. Germline V lookup: CDR1 SGHRS, CDR2 YFSETQ. The CDR3 sequence is 14 residues long. The germline V and J ends were trimmed by 2 bases and 0 bases, with 9 bases remaining between them. The CDR3 DNA follows: TGCGCCAGCAGCTTTCTCCGGAGCTCCTACGAGCAGTACTTC. The encoded protein is CASSFLRSSYEQYF. The full variable domain, completed using reference TRBV5-1 and TRBJ2-7, is KAGVTQTPRYLIKTRGQQVTLSCSPISGHRSVSWYQQTPGQGLQFLFEYFSETQRNKGNFPGRFSGRQFSNSRSEMNVSTLELGDSALYLCASSFLRSSYEQYFGPGTRLTVT.

With regard to this clonotype: A read error may be the cause here, since a much bigger clone is one base away. The V gene is TRBV28, the J gene TRBJ2-2, with unresolved D. The CDR3 spans 12 residues. In germline, CDR1 is MDHEN, CDR2 SYDVKM. Here the CDR3 DNA reads TGTACCAGCAGTTTTCATACCGGGGAGCTGTTTTTT. Its translation: CTSSFHTGELFF.

This clonotype occurred many times. CDR3 sequence: CASSVEMVNEQFF. Written as DNA, the CDR3 is TGTGCCAGCAGCGTAGAGATGGTCAATGAGCAGTTCTTC. The chain joins TRBV9 to TRBJ2-1; the D is unclear. Trimming left V 0 bases short and J 6 bases short, with 7 bases between. The CDR3 spans 13 residues. Germline CDR1 reads SGDLS; CDR2 reads YYNGEE.

The chain has TRBV20-1 and TRBJ1-3; possibly TRBD1 for D (6 bases). The germline CDR1 and CDR2 sequences are DFQATT and SNEGSKA (reference sequence). The V and J ends lost 5 bases and 3 bases respectively, with 14 bases between them. The CDR3 has 14 residues. The CDR3 DNA reads TGCAGTGCTGGGGGGGCGCGAGGTGGAAACACCATATATTTT. Translation: CSAGGARGGNTIYF.

This clonotype came up many times. The chain has TRBV18 and TRBJ2-7; D uncertain. CDR3 length: 15 residues. Germline CDR1 reads KGHSH; CDR2 reads LQKENI. V was shortened by 2 bases and J by 0 bases, with 11 bases between the two germline ends. CDR3 in amino acids: CASSPVGRSSYEQYF. The CDR3 nucleotides are TGTGCCAGCTCACCAGTCGGCAGGAGCTCCTACGAGCAGTACTTC.

This clonotype appeared many times. The rearrangement joins TRBV4-3 to TRBJ2-7; possible D gene TRBD2, 5 bases. The CDR3 runs to 14 residues. Germline CDR1 and CDR2: LGHNA and YSLEER. Trimming pared 0 bases from V and 7 bases from J, leaving 13 bases between. The CDR3 protein is CASSQDRGGWEQYF. Here the CDR3 DNA reads TGCGCCAGCAGCCAAGATCGTGGAGGATGGGAGCAGTACTTC.

This clonotype was observed at least ten times. V and J are TRBV20-1 and TRBJ1-1, with 10 bases fitting TRBD1. The CDR3 has 15 residues. Trimming at V came to 6 bases and at J to 1 base, leaving 8 bases not matched to a gene. Germline V CDR1 and CDR2: DFQATT, SNEGSKA (reference sequence). For the CDR3, the DNA is TGCAGTGCCTTACCGGGACAGGGGCCGAACACTGAAGCTTTCTTT. The encoded protein is CSALPGQGPNTEAFF.

This clonotype was seen just once. The rearrangement uses TRBV7-8 and TRBJ2-2, with D possibly TRBD2 on 6 matching bases. CDR1 is SGHVS, CDR2 FQNEAQ, per germline. This CDR3 is built from 15 residues. Trimming removed 8 bases from V and 3 bases from J, with 16 bases in between. Here the CDR3 reads CASSWGGSYTGELFF. CDR3 nucleotides: TGTGCCAGCTCCTGGGGAGGATCGTACACCGGGGAGCTGTTTTTT.

This clonotype was seen a handful of times. This chain joins TRBV21-1 and TRBJ2-2; the DNA was not compared with TRBD1, the D call given in the table. TRBV21-1 is labeled a pseudogene. CDR3 size: 16 residues. The CDR3, as DNA: TGTGCCAGCAGCAAATGCGCGGGACCGAACACCGGGGAGCTGTTTTTT. Its protein is CASSKCAGPNTGELFF.

This clonotype was seen more than once but under ten times. The chain couples TRBV10-2 to TRBJ1-5; D perhaps matches TRBD1 (5 bases). Trimming took off 8 bases at V and 6 bases at J, with 14 bases between the two ends. Germline CDR1 WSHSY, CDR2 SAAADI. This CDR3 has 13 residues. CDR3 DNA: TGCGCCAGCGGGGGGGGAGTAGGTCAGCCCCAGCATTTT. As protein: CASGGGVGQPQHF.